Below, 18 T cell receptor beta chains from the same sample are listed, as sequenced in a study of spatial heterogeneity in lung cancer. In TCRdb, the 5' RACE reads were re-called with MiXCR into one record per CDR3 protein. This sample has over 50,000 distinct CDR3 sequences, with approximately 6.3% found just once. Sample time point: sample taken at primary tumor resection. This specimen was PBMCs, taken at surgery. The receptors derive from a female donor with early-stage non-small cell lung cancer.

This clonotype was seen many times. The CDR3 region has the DNA TGTGCCAGCAGCTTGGCCGGGACTAGCGGGAGCTACAATGAGCAGTTCTTC. This gives the protein CASSLAGTSGSYNEQFF. The rearrangement joins TRBV7-2 to TRBJ2-1; 14 bases align to TRBD2. Trimming cost V 3 bases and J 3 bases; bases outside gene matches: 4. Germline CDR1 and CDR2: SGHTA and FQGNSA. This CDR3 contains 17 residues.

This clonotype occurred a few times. The CDR3 nucleotides are TGTGCCAGCAGTTTCCGGGGACACCTTGAAGCTTTCTTT. Encoded protein: CASSFRGHLEAFF. The chain couples TRBV12-3 or TRBV12-4 to TRBJ1-1, with D maybe TRBD1 (6 bases). This CDR3 is built from 13 residues. Trimming took 3 bases from V and 7 from J, leaving 12 bases between them.

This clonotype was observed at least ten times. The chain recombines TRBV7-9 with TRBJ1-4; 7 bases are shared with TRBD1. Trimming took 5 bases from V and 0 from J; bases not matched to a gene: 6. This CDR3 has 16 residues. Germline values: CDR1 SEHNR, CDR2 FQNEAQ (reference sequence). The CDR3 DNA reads TGTGCCAGCAGCCGGGACAGCCCTACAACTAATGAAAAACTGTTTTTT. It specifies CASSRDSPTTNEKLFF.

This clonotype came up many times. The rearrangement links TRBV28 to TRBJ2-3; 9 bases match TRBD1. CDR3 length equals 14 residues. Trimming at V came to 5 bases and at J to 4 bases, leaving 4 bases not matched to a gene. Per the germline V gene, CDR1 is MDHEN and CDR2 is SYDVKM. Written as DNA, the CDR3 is TGTGCCAGCAGTACGGGACAGGGAGCAGATACGCAGTATTTT. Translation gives CASSTGQGADTQYF.

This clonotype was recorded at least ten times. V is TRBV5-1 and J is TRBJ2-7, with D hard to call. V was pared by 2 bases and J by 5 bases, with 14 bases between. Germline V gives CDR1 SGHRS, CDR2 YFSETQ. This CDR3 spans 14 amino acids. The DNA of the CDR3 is TGCGCCAGCAGCTTAAACGGCCGGAGCGACGAGCAGTACGTC. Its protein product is CASSLNGRSDEQYV.

DNA for the CDR3: TGTGCCAGTAGGAAAGGACAGGGGGTAGCATGGCAGTATTTT. It translates to CASRKGQGVAWQYF. V and J are TRBV19 and TRBJ2-3; 10 nucleotides align to TRBD1. The CDR3 is made up of 14 amino acids. The ends lost 6 bases at V and 11 bases at J; junction bases unmatched: 11. Germline V gene sequence: CDR1 LNHDA, CDR2 SQIVND (reference sequence).

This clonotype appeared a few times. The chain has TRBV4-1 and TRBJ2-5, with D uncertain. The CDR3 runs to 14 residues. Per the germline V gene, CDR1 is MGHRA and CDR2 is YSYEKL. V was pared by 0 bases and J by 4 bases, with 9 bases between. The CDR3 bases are TGCGCCAGCAGCCAAGATACCAGCGCAGAGACCCAGTACTTC. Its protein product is CASSQDTSAETQYF.

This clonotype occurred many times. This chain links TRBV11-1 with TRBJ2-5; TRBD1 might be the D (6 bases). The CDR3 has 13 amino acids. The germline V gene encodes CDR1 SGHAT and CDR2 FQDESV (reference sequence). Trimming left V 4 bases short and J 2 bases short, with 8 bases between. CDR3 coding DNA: TGTGCCAGCAGCTCGACAGGTCAAGAGACCCAGTACTTC. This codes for CASSSTGQETQYF.

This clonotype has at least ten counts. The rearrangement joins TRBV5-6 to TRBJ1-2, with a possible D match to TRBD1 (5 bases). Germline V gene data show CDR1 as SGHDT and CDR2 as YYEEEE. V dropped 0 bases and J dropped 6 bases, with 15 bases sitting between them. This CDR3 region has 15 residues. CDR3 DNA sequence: TGTGCCAGCAGCTTGGCCGCCAGGGATATCGATGGCTACACCTTC. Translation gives CASSLAARDIDGYTF.

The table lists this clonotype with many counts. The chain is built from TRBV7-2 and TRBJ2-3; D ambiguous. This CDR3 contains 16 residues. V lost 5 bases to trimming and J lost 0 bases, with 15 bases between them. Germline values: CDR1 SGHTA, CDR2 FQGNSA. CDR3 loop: CASSPKGQPSTDTQYF. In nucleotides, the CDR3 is TGTGCCAGCAGCCCGAAAGGGCAACCAAGCACAGATACGCAGTATTTT.

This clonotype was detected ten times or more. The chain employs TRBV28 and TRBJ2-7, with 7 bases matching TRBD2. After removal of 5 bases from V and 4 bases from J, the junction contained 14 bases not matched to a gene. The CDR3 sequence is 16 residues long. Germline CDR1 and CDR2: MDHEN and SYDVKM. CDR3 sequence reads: CASSPMGGGRSYEQYF. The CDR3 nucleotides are TGTGCCAGCAGTCCAATGGGGGGAGGGCGGTCTTACGAGCAGTACTTC.

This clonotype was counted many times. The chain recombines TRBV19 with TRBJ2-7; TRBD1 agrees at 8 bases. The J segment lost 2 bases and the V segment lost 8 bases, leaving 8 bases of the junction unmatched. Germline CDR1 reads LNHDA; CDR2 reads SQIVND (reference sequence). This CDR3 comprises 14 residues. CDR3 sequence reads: CASSRDRRPYEQYF. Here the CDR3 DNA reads TGTGCCAGTTCCCGGGACAGGAGACCCTACGAGCAGTACTTC.

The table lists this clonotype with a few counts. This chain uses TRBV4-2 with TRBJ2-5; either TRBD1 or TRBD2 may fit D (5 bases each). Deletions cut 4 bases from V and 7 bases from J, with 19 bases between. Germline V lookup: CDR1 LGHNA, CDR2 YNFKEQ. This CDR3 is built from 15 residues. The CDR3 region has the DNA TGTGCCAGCAGCCCCCAAACGGGGCGCGCCGGGACCCAGTACTTC. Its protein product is CASSPQTGRAGTQYF.

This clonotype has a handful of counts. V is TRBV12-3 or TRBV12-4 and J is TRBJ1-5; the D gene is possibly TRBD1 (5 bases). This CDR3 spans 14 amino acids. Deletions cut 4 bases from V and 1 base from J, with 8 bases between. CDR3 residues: CASSSGRSNQPQHF. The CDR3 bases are TGTGCCAGCAGTTCGGGACGGAGCAATCAGCCCCAGCATTTT.

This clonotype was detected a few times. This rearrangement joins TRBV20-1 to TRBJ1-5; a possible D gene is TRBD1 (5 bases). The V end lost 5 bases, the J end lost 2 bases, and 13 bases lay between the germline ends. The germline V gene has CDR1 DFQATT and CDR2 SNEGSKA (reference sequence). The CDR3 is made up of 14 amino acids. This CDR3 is CSAAWGLGNQPQHF. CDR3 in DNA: TGCAGTGCTGCTTGGGGACTGGGCAATCAGCCCCAGCATTTT.

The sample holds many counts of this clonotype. CDR3 residues: CASSPPARGSPLHF. The CDR3 DNA reads as TGTGCCAGCAGTCCTCCCGCGCGGGGTTCACCCCTCCACTTT. The chain employs TRBV28 and TRBJ1-6, with no clear D. This CDR3 has 14 residues. Trimming removed 5 bases at V and 9 bases at J, with 14 bases between. Germline CDR1 reads MDHEN; CDR2 reads SYDVKM. Full variable domain (rest looked up from reference TRBV28 and TRBJ1-6): DVKVTQSSRYLVKRTGEKVFLECVQDMDHENMFWYRQDPGLGLRLIYFSYDVKMKEKGDIPEGYSVSREKKERFSLILESASTNQTSMYLCASSPPARGSPLHFGNGTRLTVT.

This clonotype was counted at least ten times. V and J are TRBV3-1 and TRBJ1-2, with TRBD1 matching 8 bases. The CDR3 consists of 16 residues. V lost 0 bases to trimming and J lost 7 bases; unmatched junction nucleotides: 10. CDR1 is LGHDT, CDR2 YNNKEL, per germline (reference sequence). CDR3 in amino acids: CASSQDLSDRAFGYTF. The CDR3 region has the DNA TGTGCCAGCAGCCAAGATCTCTCGGACAGGGCTTTTGGCTACACCTTC.

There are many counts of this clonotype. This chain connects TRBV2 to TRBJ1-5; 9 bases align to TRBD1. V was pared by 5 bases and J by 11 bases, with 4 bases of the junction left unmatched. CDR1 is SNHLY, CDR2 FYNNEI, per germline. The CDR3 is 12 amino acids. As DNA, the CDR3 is TGTGCCAGCAGTACAGGGGGCCGGGCCCAGCATTTT. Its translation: CASSTGGRAQHF.